This entry lists 17 T cell receptor beta chains sequenced from one sample in a study of molecular identifiers for immune sequencing clone quantification. MiXCR, applied by TCRdb to the PCR reads, yields one record per CDR3 protein. The sample contains some 65,000 distinct CDR3 sequences, under 20% of which appear only once. Source material: naive CD8+ T cells from blood, with Jurkat cell RNA spiked in. Subset described: FACS-sorted CD8+CD4-CCR7+CD45RA+ naive T cells. These receptors all come from a human donor in good health. Some libraries in this study had Jurkat cell RNA spiked in.

The chain joins TRBV11-2 to TRBJ2-2, with D unclear. CDR1 SGHAT and CDR2 FQNNGV come from the germline V gene. Trimming took off 1 base at V and 3 bases at J, with 12 bases between the two ends. This CDR3 has 16 residues. This CDR3 reads CASSLGAPLDTGELFF. The CDR3 coding sequence is TGTGCCAGCAGCTTAGGTGCGCCCCTTGACACCGGGGAGCTGTTTTTT.

This clonotype has at least ten counts. The V gene is TRBV9, the J gene TRBJ1-1; unclear D gene. The CDR3 sequence is 14 residues long. V lost 0 bases and J 5 bases, leaving 11 bases between the germline ends. Germline loops: CDR1 SGDLS, CDR2 YYNGEE. CDR3 in amino acids: CASSVAGSGTEAFF. CDR3 nucleotide sequence: TGTGCCAGCAGCGTAGCGGGCAGCGGGACTGAAGCTTTCTTT.

This clonotype appeared many times. This sequence joins TRBV4-2 and TRBJ2-5; D is unresolved. This CDR3 has 19 amino acids. The V gene's germline CDR1 is LGHNA and CDR2 YNFKEQ. Trimming cost V 1 base and J 3 bases, with 24 bases left between them. CDR3 in amino acids: CASSQVDWRPPAGEETQYF. CDR3 in DNA: TGTGCCAGCAGCCAAGTAGATTGGCGACCACCCGCTGGGGAAGAGACCCAGTACTTC.

This clonotype was seen many times. This chain connects TRBV5-1 to TRBJ1-2; no clear D gene. In germline, CDR1 is SGHRS, CDR2 YFSETQ. This CDR3 has 16 residues. V lost 0 bases and J 1 base, leaving 13 bases between the germline ends. The CDR3: CASSLDTRQNNYGYTF. CDR3 coding DNA: TGCGCCAGCAGCTTGGATACTAGGCAAAATAACTATGGCTACACCTTC.

This clonotype was seen more than once but under ten times. The V and J genes are TRBV7-6 and TRBJ1-4; D is unclear. CDR3 size: 11 residues. Trimming cost V 5 bases and J 8 bases, with 6 bases left between them. The germline CDR1 and CDR2 sequences are SGHVS and FNYEAQ. In nucleotides, the CDR3 is TGTGCCAGCAGCCATGGGGAAAAACTGTTTTTT. Its protein is CASSHGEKLFF.

This clonotype was seen many times. V is TRBV12-3 or TRBV12-4 and J is TRBJ2-2, with D possibly being TRBD1 (6 bases). V was pared by 3 bases and J by 4 bases, with 12 bases between. The CDR3 has 15 residues. CDR3 DNA sequence: TGTGCCAGCAGTTTTCCCAGGGGATTCACCGGGGAGCTGTTTTTT. This gives the protein CASSFPRGFTGELFF.

This clonotype is medium-sized within its sample. This rearrangement joins TRBV20-1 to TRBJ2-3; the match to TRBD1 covers 8 bases. The J segment lost 2 bases and the V segment lost 0 bases, leaving 7 bases of the junction unmatched. The CDR3 runs 16 residues. Per the germline V gene, CDR1 is DFQATT and CDR2 is SNEGSKA (reference sequence). The CDR3 region is CSARDPQQGDTDTQYF. The CDR3 DNA sequence: TGCAGTGCTAGAGATCCCCAACAGGGGGACACAGATACGCAGTATTTT.

This clonotype was counted at least ten times. This chain links TRBV7-9 with TRBJ2-3, with D uncertain. Trimming cost V 5 bases and J 4 bases, with 19 bases left between them. The CDR3 spans 16 residues. The germline CDR1 and CDR2 sequences are SEHNR and FQNEAQ (reference sequence). The CDR3 nucleotides are TGTGCCAGCAGCCCCCCGGTCGGAGCGTCACCAGATACGCAGTATTTT. It is translated as CASSPPVGASPDTQYF. The full variable domain, its missing parts supplied by reference TRBV7-9 and TRBJ2-3, is DTGVSQNPRHKITKRGQNVTFRCDPISEHNRLYWYRQTLGQGPEFLTYFQNEAQLEKSRLLSDRFSAERPKGSFSTLEIQRTEQGDSAMYLCASSPPVGASPDTQYFGPGTRLTVL.

Many counts were recorded for this clonotype. CDR3 in amino acids: CSARDQGGADTQYF. CDR3 nucleotide sequence: TGCAGTGCTAGAGATCAAGGTGGGGCAGATACGCAGTATTTT. The genes are TRBV20-1 and TRBJ2-3; no definite D call. This CDR3 has 14 residues. Germline-derived CDR1 and CDR2 are DFQATT and SNEGSKA (reference sequence). Trimming took 0 bases from V and 4 from J, leaving 11 bases between them.

This clonotype was recorded many times. The chain has TRBV11-2 and TRBJ2-7; the match to TRBD2 covers 10 bases. The CDR3 is 15 residues long. V dropped 4 bases and J dropped 3; count of bases not matched to a gene: 6. Germline CDR1 and CDR2: SGHAT and FQNNGV. The CDR3 region is CASSSGLAGGYEQYF. Here the CDR3 DNA reads TGTGCCAGCAGCTCGGGGTTAGCGGGGGGCTACGAGCAGTACTTC.

This clonotype was counted many times. The chain carries TRBV9 and TRBJ2-7; no firm D call. Germline CDR1 reads SGDLS; CDR2 reads YYNGEE. This CDR3 has 13 residues. The germline V and J ends were trimmed by 4 bases and 3 bases, with 11 bases remaining between them. This CDR3 is CASSPGPDYEQYF. The CDR3 DNA reads TGTGCCAGCAGCCCTGGACCCGACTACGAGCAGTACTTC.

This clonotype was picked up many times. The chain carries TRBV27 and TRBJ2-1, with a tentative D call TRBD2 (7 bases). The CDR3 sequence is 16 residues long. V was shortened by 2 bases and J by 3 bases, with 14 bases between the two germline ends. The germline V gene has CDR1 MNHEY and CDR2 SMNVEV (reference sequence). The CDR3 nucleotides read TGTGCCAGCAGTTTAAAGGGAGGGGGGCACTACAATGAGCAGTTCTTC. Protein sequence: CASSLKGGGHYNEQFF.

At least ten counts were recorded for this clonotype. The chain joins TRBV13 to TRBJ1-2; D gene uncertain. V was pared by 6 bases and J by 8 bases, with 19 bases between. Germline values: CDR1 PRHDT, CDR2 FYEKMQ (reference sequence). This CDR3 contains 14 residues. Here the CDR3 reads CASREAYLVRGYTF. CDR3 in DNA: TGTGCCAGCAGGGAGGCCTATCTAGTCCGGGGCTACACCTTC.

The chain recombines TRBV12-3 or TRBV12-4 with TRBJ2-3, with D possibly TRBD1 on 5 matching bases. V lost 2 bases and J lost 3, with 9 bases in between. The CDR3 has 14 amino acids. The CDR3: CASSLSGPTDTQYF. In nucleotides, the CDR3 is TGTGCCAGCAGTTTATCAGGGCCAACAGATACGCAGTATTTT.

Points on this clonotype: At one end the junction does not follow the germline gene, possibly because of a read error. V gene TRBV13 combines with J gene TRBJ2-2; TRBD2 matches at 10 bases. Germline V gene sequence: CDR1 PRHDT, CDR2 FYEKMQ (reference sequence). The CDR3 has 16 residues. CDR3 DNA: TGCGCCAGCAGCTTACTAGCGGGAATGTTGACCGGGGAGCTGTTTTTT. Its protein is CASSLLAGMLTGELFF.

This clonotype was counted many times. The rearrangement joins TRBV7-9 to TRBJ2-1; possibly TRBD2 for D (5 bases). Trimming removed 8 bases at V and 9 bases at J, with 17 bases between. Germline V gives CDR1 SEHNR, CDR2 FQNEAQ (reference sequence). This CDR3 has 13 residues. The CDR3 here is CASHGYVEVEQFF. The CDR3 DNA reads as TGTGCCAGCCATGGTTACGTGGAGGTTGAGCAGTTCTTC.

This clonotype was detected a few times. This may come from a read error, since a much larger clone is one base off. This chain links TRBV7-2 with TRBJ2-6; D is unresolved. CDR1 SGHTA and CDR2 FQGNSA come from the germline V gene. The CDR3 is made up of 17 amino acids. CDR3 residues: CVSSLVGRPSGANVLTF. CDR3 in DNA: TGTGTCAGCAGCTTAGTTGGCAGACCCTCTGGGGCCAACGTCCTGACTTTC. The variable domain in full, with the rest retrieved from reference TRBV7-2 and TRBJ2-6, is GAGVSQSPSNKVTEKGKDVELRCDPISGHTALYWYRQSLGQGLEFLIYFQGNSAPDKSGLPSDRFSAERTGGSVSTLTIQRTQQEDSAVYLCVSSLVGRPSGANVLTFGAGSRLTVL.